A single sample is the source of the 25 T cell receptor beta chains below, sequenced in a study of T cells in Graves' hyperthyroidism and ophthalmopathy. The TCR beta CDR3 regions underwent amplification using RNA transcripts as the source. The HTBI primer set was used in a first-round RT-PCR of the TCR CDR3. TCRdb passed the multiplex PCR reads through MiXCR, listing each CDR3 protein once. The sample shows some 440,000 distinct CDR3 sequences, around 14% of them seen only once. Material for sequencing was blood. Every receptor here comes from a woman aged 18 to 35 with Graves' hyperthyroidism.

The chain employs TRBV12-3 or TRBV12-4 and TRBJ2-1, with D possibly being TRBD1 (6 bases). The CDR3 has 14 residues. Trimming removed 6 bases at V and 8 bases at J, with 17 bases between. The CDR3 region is CASSPPTGIHEQFF. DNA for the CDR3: TGTGCCAGCAGCCCCCCCACAGGGATCCATGAGCAGTTCTTC.

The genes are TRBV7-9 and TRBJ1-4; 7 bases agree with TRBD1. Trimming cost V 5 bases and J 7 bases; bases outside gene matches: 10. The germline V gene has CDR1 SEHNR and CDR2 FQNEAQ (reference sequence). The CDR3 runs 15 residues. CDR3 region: CASSVTPTGSEKLFF. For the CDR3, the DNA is TGTGCCAGCAGCGTTACACCGACAGGGAGTGAAAAACTGTTTTTT.

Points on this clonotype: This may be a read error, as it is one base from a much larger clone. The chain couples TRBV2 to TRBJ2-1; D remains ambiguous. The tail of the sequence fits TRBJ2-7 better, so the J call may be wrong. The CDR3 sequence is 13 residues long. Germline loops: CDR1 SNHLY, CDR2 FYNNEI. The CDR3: CASSTDRNNEQYF. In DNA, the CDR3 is TGTGCCAGCAGTACCGACCGAAACAATGAGCAGTACTTC.

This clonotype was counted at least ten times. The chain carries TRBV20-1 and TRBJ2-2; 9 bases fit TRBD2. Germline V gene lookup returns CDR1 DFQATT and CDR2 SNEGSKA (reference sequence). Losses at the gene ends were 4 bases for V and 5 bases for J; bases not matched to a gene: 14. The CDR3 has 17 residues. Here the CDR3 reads CSAKNGGREGRTGELFF. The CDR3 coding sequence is TGCAGTGCTAAGAATGGCGGGCGGGAGGGCCGGACCGGGGAGCTGTTTTTT.

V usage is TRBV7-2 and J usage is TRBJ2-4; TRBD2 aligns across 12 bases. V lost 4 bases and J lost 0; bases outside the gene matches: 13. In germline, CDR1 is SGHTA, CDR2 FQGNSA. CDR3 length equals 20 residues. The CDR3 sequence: CASSSTPGLAGQLAKNIQYF. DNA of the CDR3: TGTGCCAGCAGCTCTACCCCGGGACTAGCGGGCCAACTAGCCAAAAACATTCAGTACTTC.

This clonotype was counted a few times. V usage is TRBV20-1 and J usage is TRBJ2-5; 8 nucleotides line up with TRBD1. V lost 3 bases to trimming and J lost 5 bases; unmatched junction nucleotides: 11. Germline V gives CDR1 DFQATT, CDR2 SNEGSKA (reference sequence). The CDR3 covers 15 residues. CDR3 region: CSASPDRVFRETQYF. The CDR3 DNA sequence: TGCAGTGCTAGCCCGGACAGGGTTTTTAGGGAGACCCAGTACTTC.

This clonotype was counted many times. The CDR3 region has the DNA TGCAGCGTTGAAACCGGATTTGAAGCTTTCTTT. As protein: CSVETGFEAFF. This chain links TRBV29-1 with TRBJ1-1; D ambiguous. Germline loops: CDR1 SQVTM, CDR2 ANQGSEA. V lost 2 bases to trimming and J lost 7 bases, with 8 bases between them. This CDR3 spans 11 amino acids.

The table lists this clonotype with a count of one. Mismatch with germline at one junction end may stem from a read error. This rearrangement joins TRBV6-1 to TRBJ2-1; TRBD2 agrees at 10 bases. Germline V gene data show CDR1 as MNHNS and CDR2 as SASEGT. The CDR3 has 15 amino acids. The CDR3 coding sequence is TGTGCCAGCAGACTTAGCGGGAGGTCCTACAATGGGCAGTTCTTC. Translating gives CASRLSGRSYNGQFF.

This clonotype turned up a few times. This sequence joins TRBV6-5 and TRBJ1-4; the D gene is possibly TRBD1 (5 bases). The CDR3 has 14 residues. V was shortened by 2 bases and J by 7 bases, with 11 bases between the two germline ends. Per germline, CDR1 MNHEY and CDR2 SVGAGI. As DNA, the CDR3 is TGTGCCAGCAGTTACAGCCCGGGGCGTGAAAAACTGTTTTTT. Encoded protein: CASSYSPGREKLFF.

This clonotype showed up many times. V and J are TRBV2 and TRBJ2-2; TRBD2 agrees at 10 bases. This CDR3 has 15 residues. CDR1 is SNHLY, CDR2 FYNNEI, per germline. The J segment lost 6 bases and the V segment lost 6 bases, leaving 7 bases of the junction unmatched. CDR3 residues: CASRVAGGRPGELFF. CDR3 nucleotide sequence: TGTGCCAGCAGAGTAGCGGGGGGAAGGCCCGGGGAGCTGTTTTTT. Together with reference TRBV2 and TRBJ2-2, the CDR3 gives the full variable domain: EPEVTQTPSHQVTQMGQEVILRCVPISNHLYFYWYRQILGQKVEFLVSFYNNEISEKSEIFDDQFSVERPDGSNFTLKIRSTKLEDSAMYFCASRVAGGRPGELFFGEGSRLTVL.

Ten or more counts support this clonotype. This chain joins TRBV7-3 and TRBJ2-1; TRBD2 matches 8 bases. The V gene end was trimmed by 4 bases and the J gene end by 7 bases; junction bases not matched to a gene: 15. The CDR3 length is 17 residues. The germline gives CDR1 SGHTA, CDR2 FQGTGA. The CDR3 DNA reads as TGTGCCAGCAGCTCAAGACCCCGGGAGGGAGGGCGTAATGAGCAGTTCTTC. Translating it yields CASSSRPREGGRNEQFF.

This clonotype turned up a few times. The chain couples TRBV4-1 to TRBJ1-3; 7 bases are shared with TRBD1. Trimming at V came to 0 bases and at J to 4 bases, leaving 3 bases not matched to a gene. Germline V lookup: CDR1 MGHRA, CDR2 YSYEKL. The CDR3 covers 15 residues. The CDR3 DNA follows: TGCGCCAGCAGCCAAGAGAGGGGGCTAGGAAACACCATATATTTT. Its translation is CASSQERGLGNTIYF.

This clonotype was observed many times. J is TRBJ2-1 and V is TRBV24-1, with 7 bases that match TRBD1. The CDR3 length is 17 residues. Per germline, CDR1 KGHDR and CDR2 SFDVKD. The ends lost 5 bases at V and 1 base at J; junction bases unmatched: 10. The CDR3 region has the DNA TGTGCCACCAGTGGAGGGACCGGGACAGCTTCCTACAATGAGCAGTTCTTC. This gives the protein CATSGGTGTASYNEQFF.

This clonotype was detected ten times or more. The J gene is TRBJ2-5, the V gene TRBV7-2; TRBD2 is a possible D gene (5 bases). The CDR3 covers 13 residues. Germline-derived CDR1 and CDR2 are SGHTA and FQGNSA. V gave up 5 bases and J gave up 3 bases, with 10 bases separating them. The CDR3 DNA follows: TGTGCCAGCAGCCCATCGAGGGAAGAGACCCAGTACTTC. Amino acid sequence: CASSPSREETQYF.

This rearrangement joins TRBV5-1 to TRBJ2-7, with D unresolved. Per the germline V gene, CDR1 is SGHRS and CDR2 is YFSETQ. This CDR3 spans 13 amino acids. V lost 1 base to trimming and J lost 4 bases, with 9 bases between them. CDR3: CASSLRSDYEQYF. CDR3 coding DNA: TGCGCCAGCAGCTTGAGGAGTGATTACGAGCAGTACTTC.

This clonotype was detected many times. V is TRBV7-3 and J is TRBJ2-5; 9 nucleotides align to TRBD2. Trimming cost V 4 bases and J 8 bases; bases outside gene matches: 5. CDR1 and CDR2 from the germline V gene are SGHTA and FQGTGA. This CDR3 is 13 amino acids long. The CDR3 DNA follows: TGTGCCAGCAGCTCCGGGACTAGCCGCACCCAGTACTTC. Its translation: CASSSGTSRTQYF.

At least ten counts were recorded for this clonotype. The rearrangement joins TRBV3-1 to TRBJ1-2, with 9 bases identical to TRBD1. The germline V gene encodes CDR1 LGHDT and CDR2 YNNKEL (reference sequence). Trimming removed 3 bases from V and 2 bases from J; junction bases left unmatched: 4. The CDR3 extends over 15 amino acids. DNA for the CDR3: TGTGCCAGCAGCCAGCTAACAGGGGGCAACTATGGCTACACCTTC. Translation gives CASSQLTGGNYGYTF.

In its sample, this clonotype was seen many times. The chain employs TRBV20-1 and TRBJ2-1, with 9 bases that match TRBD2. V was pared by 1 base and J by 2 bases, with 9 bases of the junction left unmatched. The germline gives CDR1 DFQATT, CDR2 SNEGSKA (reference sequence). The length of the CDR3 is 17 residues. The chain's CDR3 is CSARVASGTATYNEQFF. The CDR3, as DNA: TGCAGTGCTAGAGTGGCTAGCGGGACTGCTACCTACAATGAGCAGTTCTTC.

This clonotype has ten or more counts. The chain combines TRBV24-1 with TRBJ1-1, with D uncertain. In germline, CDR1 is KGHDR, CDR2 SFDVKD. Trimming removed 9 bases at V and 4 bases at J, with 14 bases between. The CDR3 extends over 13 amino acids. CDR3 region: CATPERGVTEAFF. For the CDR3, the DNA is TGTGCCACCCCTGAGCGAGGCGTCACTGAAGCTTTCTTT.

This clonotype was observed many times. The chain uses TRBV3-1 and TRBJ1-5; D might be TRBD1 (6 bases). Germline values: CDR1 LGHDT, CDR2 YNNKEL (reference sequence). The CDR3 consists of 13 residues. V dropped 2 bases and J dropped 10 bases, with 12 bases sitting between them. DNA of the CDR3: TGTGCCAGCAGCCAAACTGAAGGGACACCCCAGCATTTT. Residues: CASSQTEGTPQHF.

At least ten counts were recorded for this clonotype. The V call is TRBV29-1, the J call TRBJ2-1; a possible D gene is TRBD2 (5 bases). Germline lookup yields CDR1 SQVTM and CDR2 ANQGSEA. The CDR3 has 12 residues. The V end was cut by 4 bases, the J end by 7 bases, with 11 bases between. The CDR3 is CSVGYGNNEQFF. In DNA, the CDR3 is TGCAGCGTTGGGTACGGGAATAATGAGCAGTTCTTC.

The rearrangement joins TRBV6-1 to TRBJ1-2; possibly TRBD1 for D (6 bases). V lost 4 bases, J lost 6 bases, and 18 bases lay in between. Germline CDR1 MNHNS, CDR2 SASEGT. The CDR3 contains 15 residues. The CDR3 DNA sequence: TGTGCCAGCAGTGCCCCGGGACACCCTTTGGATGGCTACACCTTC. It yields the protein CASSAPGHPLDGYTF.

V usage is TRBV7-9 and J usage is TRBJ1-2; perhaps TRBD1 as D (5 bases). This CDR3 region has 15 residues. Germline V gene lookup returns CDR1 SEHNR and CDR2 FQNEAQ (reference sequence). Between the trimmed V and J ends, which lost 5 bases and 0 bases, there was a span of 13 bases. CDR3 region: CASSSSGRTNYGYTF. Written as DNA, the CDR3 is TGTGCCAGCAGCAGCTCGGGACGGACTAACTATGGCTACACCTTC.

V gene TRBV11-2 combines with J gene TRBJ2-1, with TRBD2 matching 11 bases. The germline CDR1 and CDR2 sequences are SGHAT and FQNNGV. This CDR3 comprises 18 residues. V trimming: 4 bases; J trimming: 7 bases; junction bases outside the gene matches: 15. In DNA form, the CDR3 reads TGTGCCAGCAGCTCAAAATTTCTTAGCGGGGGGGCCCGGAATGAGCAGTTCTTC. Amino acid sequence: CASSSKFLSGGARNEQFF.

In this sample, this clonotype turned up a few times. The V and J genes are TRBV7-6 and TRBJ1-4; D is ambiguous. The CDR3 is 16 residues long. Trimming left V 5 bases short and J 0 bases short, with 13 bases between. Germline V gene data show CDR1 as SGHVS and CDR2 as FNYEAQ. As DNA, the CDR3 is TGTGCCAGCAGCCAAATGTGGGGTACAACTAATGAAAAACTGTTTTTT. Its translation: CASSQMWGTTNEKLFF.